This T cell receptor (beta chain) was retrieved from a study of response to subunit inactivated influenza vaccine. TCRdb used MiXCR to reprocess the RT-PCR reads, holding one entry per CDR3 protein. Of about 540,000 distinct CDR3 sequences in the sample, approximately 22% were seen once. This clonotype was found a few times. The germline V gene has CDR1 SEHNR and CDR2 FQNEAQ (reference sequence). The CDR3 extends over 15 amino acids. Losses at the gene ends were 4 bases for V and 7 bases for J; bases not matched to a gene: 8. The data also belong to a second study, concerning T cells expressing NK-cell markers. That study adds: The cDNA for TCR beta came from 5'RACE template switching with UMIs. Beta-chain profiling covered CD3+CD56+NKG2C+, CD3+CD56+NKG2C- and CD3+CD56-NKG2C+ sorted subsets. Sorting was restricted to alpha-beta TCR T cells by an anti-gamma-delta TCR antibody in several experiments. Similarly, these clonotypes led the CD3+CD56-NKG2C+ fraction as well in several donors.

Source: CD4+ T cells sorted from PBMCs, taken about 13 days after vaccination. The receptor was isolated from a middle-aged man who received an inactivated influenza vaccine. J is TRBJ1-5 and V is TRBV7-9, with 9 bases that match TRBD1. The CDR3 region has the DNA TGTGCCAGCAGCTCGGACAGGGGTGAGTGGCAGCCCCAGCATTTT. Encoded protein: CASSSDRGEWQPQHF.